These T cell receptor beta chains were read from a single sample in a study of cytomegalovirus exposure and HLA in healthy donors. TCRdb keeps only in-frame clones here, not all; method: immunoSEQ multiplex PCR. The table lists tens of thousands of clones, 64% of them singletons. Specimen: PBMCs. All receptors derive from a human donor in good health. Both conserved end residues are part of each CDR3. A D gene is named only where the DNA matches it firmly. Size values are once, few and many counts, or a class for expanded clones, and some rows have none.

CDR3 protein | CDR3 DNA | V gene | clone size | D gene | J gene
CASSLLAGVTDTQYF | TGTGCCAGCAGCTTATTAGCGGGGGTAACAGATACGCAGTATTTT | TRBV7-9 | - | TRBD2 | TRBJ2-3
CASSQGQGERTEAFF | TGCGCCAGCAGCCAAGGACAGGGCGAACGCACTGAAGCTTTCTTT | TRBV4-1 | - | TRBD1 | TRBJ1-1
CASSLSTGFNTEAFF | TGTGCCAGCAGTTTGAGTACAGGGTTTAACACTGAAGCTTTCTTT | TRBV27 | - | - | TRBJ1-1
CATSGPGQSEAFF | TGTGCCACCAGCGGGCCGGGACAATCAGAAGCTTTCTTT | TRBV15 | - | - | TRBJ1-1
CASSSGVSGNQPQHF | TGTGCCAGCAGTTCAGGGGTCTCGGGCAATCAGCCCCAGCATTTT | TRBV6-5 | - | - | TRBJ1-5
CASSPPGGPGDTQYF | TGTGCCAGCTCACCCCCGGGGGGGCCAGGAGATACGCAGTATTTT | TRBV18 | once | TRBD2 | TRBJ2-3
CAISESRGSTEAFF | TGTGCCATCAGTGAGTCAAGGGGTAGCACTGAAGCTTTCTTT | TRBV10-3 | - | - | TRBJ1-1
CASSRARGDTQYF | TGTGCCAGCAGCCGGGCCAGGGGGGATACGCAGTATTTT | TRBV7-3 | - | TRBD1 | TRBJ2-3
CASSQDHLNTEAFF | TGCGCCAGCAGCCAAGATCACTTGAACACTGAAGCTTTCTTT | TRBV4-3 | few | - | TRBJ1-1
CASSSASGGASYNEQFF | TGCGCCAGCAGCTCCGCTAGCGGGGGGGCCTCCTACAATGAGCAGTTCTTC | TRBV5-1 | - | TRBD2 | TRBJ2-1
CASSLGLTDTQYF | TGCGCCAGCAGCTTGGGGCTCACAGATACGCAGTATTTT | TRBV5-1 | once | - | TRBJ2-3
CASSFQQDEKLFF | TGTGCCAGCAGCTTCCAGCAGGATGAAAAACTGTTTTTT | TRBV7-9 | - | - | TRBJ1-4
CASSPGTGSTDTQYF | TGTGCCAGCTCACCCGGGACAGGGAGCACAGATACGCAGTATTTT | TRBV18 | - | TRBD1 | TRBJ2-3
CSAIRSNEQFF | TGCAGTGCTATCAGGTCAAATGAGCAGTTCTTC | TRBV20-1 | - | - | TRBJ2-1
CASSPPTVPAYEQYF | TGTGCCAGCTCCCCGCCAACAGTACCCGCCTACGAGCAGTACTTC | TRBV18 | - | - | TRBJ2-7
CASSATGVNTEAFF | TGTGCCAGTAGTGCAACAGGGGTGAACACTGAAGCTTTCTTT | TRBV19 | - | TRBD1 | TRBJ1-1
CSVALAGGNQPQHF | TGCAGCGTAGCCCTAGCGGGGGGCAATCAGCCCCAGCATTTT | TRBV29-1 | - | - | TRBJ1-5
CAIGPEGTGGRVAYNEQFF | TGTGCCATCGGCCCCGAAGGGACAGGGGGTCGCGTGGCCTACAATGAGCAGTTCTTC | TRBV10-3 | - | TRBD1 | TRBJ2-1
CASTSGTGVGGELFF | TGTGCCAGCACCTCAGGGACAGGGGTTGGCGGGGAGCTGTTTTTT | TRBV4-2 | - | TRBD1 | TRBJ2-2
CARKTGSEELFF | TGTGCCAGGAAGACAGGGTCGGAGGAACTGTTTTTT | TRBV2 | - | TRBD1 | TRBJ1-4
CASSRDRTSNYGYTF | TGTGCCAGCAGCCGGGACAGGACATCTAACTATGGCTACACCTTC | TRBV14 | few | TRBD1 | TRBJ1-2
CASSERGAGGTEAFF | TGTGCCAGCAGTGAGAGGGGGGCAGGGGGCACTGAAGCTTTCTTT | TRBV2 | once | TRBD1 | TRBJ1-1
CASNRGGGGTEAFF | TGTGCCAGCAACCGTGGTGGCGGGGGCACTGAAGCTTTCTTT | TRBV2 | - | - | TRBJ1-1
CASSSWDYQETQYF | TGTGCCAGCAGCAGCTGGGACTACCAAGAGACCCAGTACTTC | TRBV11-1 | few | - | TRBJ2-5
CACDRAGNTIYF | TGTGCCTGTGACAGGGCTGGAAACACCATATATTTT | TRBV30 | - | TRBD1 | TRBJ1-3
CASSLAEETQYF | TGTGCCAGTAGTCTTGCGGAAGAGACCCAGTACTTC | TRBV19 | few | - | TRBJ2-5
CASSPPSGAGELFF | TGTGCCAGCAGCCCGCCTAGCGGGGCCGGGGAGCTGTTTTTT | TRBV11-3 | - | TRBD2 | TRBJ2-2
CASSVDRDRAGANVLTF | TGTGCCAGCAGTGTTGACAGGGACAGGGCTGGGGCCAACGTCCTGACTTTC | TRBV6-1 | - | TRBD1 | TRBJ2-6
CSVEEGTSIRYGYTF | TGCAGCGTTGAAGAAGGGACATCGATCCGCTATGGCTACACCTTC | TRBV29-1 | - | - | TRBJ1-2
CASSDRDRDNQPQHF | TGTGCCAGCTCAGACCGGGACAGGGACAATCAGCCCCAGCATTTT | TRBV18 | - | TRBD1 | TRBJ1-5
CASSYAGVPLYEQYF | TGTGCCAGCAGTTATGCAGGGGTCCCACTCTACGAGCAGTACTTC | TRBV11-2 | - | - | TRBJ2-7
CASSVEGASSPLHF | TGTGCCAGCAGCGTAGAGGGGGCTAGTTCACCCCTCCACTTT | TRBV9 | - | TRBD1 | TRBJ1-6
CASSLDSPGTGRGSPLHF | TGTGCCAGCAGCTTGGATTCCCCCGGGACAGGGAGAGGTTCACCCCTCCACTTT | TRBV5-4 | once | TRBD1 | TRBJ1-6
CASSGDGQGQETQYF | TGTGCCAGCAGCGGTGATGGACAGGGACAAGAGACCCAGTACTTC | TRBV5-4 | - | TRBD1 | TRBJ2-5
CASSLIGGSAYEQYF | TGCGCCAGCAGCTTGATCGGGGGGTCAGCCTACGAGCAGTACTTC | TRBV5-1 | - | TRBD2 | TRBJ2-7
CASSWGGGHKETQYF | TGTGCCAGCAGCTGGGGAGGCGGTCATAAAGAGACCCAGTACTTC | TRBV7-2 | few | - | TRBJ2-5
CASSSGLPMTQETQYF | TGCGCCAGCAGCTCGGGACTACCGATGACCCAAGAGACCCAGTACTTC | TRBV5-1 | - | TRBD2 | TRBJ2-5
CASRTDPVREKLFF | TGTGCCAGTAGGACAGACCCAGTCCGGGAAAAACTGTTTTTT | TRBV19 | - | - | TRBJ1-4
CASSIGRVNYGYTF | TGTGCCAGTAGTATCGGCAGGGTGAACTATGGCTACACCTTC | TRBV19 | - | - | TRBJ1-2
CASTQGRGVDTGELFF | TGTGCCAGCACCCAAGGCAGGGGGGTCGACACCGGGGAGCTGTTTTTT | TRBV7-7 | - | - | TRBJ2-2
CASSLDRRFGAQYF | TGTGCCAGCAGTTTGGACAGGCGTTTCGGTGCGCAGTATTTT | TRBV27 | once | TRBD1 | TRBJ2-3
CASSLTGTRYGYTF | TGTGCCAGCAGCCTCACCGGGACACGCTATGGCTACACCTTC | TRBV11-3 | - | - | TRBJ1-2
CASRPTGDSPLHF | TGTGCCAGCAGACCTACAGGGGATTCACCCCTCCACTTT | TRBV7-9 | - | TRBD1 | TRBJ1-6
CASSPIEWAHTEAFF | TGTGCCAGCTCACCCATTGAATGGGCCCACACTGAAGCTTTCTTT | TRBV18 | - | - | TRBJ1-1
CASSLGGQGYTGELFF | TGTGCCAGCAGCTTGGGAGGACAGGGATACACCGGGGAGCTGTTTTTT | TRBV5-6 | - | TRBD1 | TRBJ2-2